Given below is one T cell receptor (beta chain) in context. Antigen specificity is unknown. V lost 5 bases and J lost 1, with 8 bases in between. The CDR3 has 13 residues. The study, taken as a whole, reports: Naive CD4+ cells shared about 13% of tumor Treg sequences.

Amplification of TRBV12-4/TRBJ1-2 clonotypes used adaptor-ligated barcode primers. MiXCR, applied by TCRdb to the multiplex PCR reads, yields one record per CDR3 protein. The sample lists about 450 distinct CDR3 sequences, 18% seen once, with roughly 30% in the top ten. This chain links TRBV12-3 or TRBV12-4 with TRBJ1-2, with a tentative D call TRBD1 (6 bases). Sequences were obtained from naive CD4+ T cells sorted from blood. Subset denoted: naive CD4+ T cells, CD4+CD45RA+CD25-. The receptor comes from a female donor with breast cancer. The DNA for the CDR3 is TGTGCCAGCAGTCAGGACAGTAACTATGGCTACACCTTC. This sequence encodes CASSQDSNYGYTF.